This T cell receptor (beta chain) was sequenced in a study of cytomegalovirus exposure and HLA in healthy donors. CDR1 is SNHLY, CDR2 FYNNEI, per germline. J gave up 8 bases and V 11 bases, and 8 bases lay outside the gene matches. The length of the CDR3 is 13 residues. Both 60 Vbeta primers and 13 Jbeta primers went into the PCR. This table comes from immunoSEQ multiplex PCR, and its TCRdb copy is limited to in-frame clones, with some not included. The repertoire holds more than 150,000 clones, with roughly 80% as singletons. Sequenced: PBMCs. This receptor was taken from a man in his fifties in good health and CMV-seronegative. The V call is TRBV2, the J call TRBJ2-1; 11 bases line up with TRBD2. CDR3 DNA sequence: TGTGCCGGATCTCAGACTAGCGGGGATGAGCAGTTCTTC. It is translated as CAGSQTSGDEQFF.